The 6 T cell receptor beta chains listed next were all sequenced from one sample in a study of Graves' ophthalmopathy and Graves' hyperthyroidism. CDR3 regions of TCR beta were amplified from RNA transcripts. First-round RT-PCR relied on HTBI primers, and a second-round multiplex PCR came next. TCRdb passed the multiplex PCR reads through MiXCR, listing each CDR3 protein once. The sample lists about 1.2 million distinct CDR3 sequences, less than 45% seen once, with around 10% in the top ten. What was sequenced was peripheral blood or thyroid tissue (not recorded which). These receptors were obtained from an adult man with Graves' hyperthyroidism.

The CDR3 nucleotides are TGTGCCAGCGGGTCGAAGGGGAAAACTGGGGCCAACGTCCTGACTTTC. Protein sequence: CASGSKGKTGANVLTF. The chain links TRBV6-5 to TRBJ2-6; possible D gene TRBD1, 5 bases. The germline CDR1 and CDR2 sequences are MNHEY and SVGAGI. This CDR3 has 16 amino acids. Trimming pared 8 bases from V and 2 bases from J, leaving 16 bases between.

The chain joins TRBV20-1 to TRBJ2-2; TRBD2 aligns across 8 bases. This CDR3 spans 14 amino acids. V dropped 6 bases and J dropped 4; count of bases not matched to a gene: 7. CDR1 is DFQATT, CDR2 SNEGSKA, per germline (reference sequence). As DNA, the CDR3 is TGCAGTGCAAGTAGCGGGGAAGTCACCGGGGAGCTGTTTTTT. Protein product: CSASSGEVTGELFF.

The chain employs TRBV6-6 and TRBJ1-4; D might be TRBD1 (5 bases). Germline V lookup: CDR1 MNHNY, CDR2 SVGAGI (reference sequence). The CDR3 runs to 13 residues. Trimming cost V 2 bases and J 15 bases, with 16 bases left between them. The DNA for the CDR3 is TGTGCCAGCAGTTACCGGGGCCCGGCGCGTTTGTTTTTT. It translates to CASSYRGPARLFF.

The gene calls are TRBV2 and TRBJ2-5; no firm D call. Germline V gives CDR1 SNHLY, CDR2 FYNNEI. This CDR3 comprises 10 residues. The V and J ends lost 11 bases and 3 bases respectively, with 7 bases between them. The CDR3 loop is CAWQKETQYF. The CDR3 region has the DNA TGTGCCTGGCAGAAAGAGACCCAGTACTTC.

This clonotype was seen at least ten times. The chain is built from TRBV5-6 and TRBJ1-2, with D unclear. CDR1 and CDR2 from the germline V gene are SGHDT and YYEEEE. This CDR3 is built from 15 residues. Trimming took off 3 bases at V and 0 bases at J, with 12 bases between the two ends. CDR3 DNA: TGTGCCAGCAGCTCGGAGGGAACTACTAACTATGGCTACACCTTC. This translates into CASSSEGTTNYGYTF.

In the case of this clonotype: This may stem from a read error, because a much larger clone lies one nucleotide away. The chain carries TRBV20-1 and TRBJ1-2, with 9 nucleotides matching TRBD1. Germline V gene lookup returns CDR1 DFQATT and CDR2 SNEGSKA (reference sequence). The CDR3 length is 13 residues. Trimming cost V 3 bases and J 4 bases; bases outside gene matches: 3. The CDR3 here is CSARGDRVYGYTF. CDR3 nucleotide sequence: TGCAGTGCTAGGGGGGACAGGGTCTATGGCTACACCTTC.